This TCR beta chain was recovered during a study of cytomegalovirus exposure and HLA in healthy donors. Overall study findings and caveats: The investigators catalogued some 160 TCR beta chains as cytomegalovirus-associated. Clonal expansion, a later analysis showed, was greater in HLA-associated TCR beta chains than in equally common others. Accurate predictions that matched the HLA-A and HLA-B alleles of most subjects were reportedly made from TCR beta sequences.

Amplification used 60 Vbeta primers and 13 Jbeta primers. Generated by immunoSEQ multiplex PCR, the TCRdb table keeps only in-frame clones and is missing some. The sample includes about 150,000 clones, roughly 80% seen only once; the top ten take approximately 4%. In the case of this clone: What it binds is not known.

Sequences were obtained from PBMCs. The clonotype was recovered from a woman aged 40 to 55 in good health and CMV-seropositive.

CDR3 coding DNA: TGTGCCAGCAGCGTAGAATTAATGTTCTCTGGGGCCAACGTCCTGACTTTC. It is translated as CASSVELMFSGANVLTF. V usage is TRBV9 and J usage is TRBJ2-6, with D unclear. Trimming took off 0 bases at V and 0 bases at J, with 10 bases between the two ends. From germline, CDR1 is SGDLS and CDR2 YYNGEE. The CDR3 loop spans 17 amino acids.